The present TCR beta chain was sequenced within a study of Graves' ophthalmopathy and Graves' hyperthyroidism. About the study: Calling hyperthyroidism stable required that no ophthalmopathy show up within 18 months of follow-up.

RNA transcripts served as template for amplifying TCR beta CDR3 sequences. RT-PCR was first run with HTBI primers, then multiplex PCR in a second round. MiXCR, run by TCRdb on the multiplex PCR reads, gives a single entry per CDR3 protein. This sample carries 560,000 or so distinct CDR3 sequences, under 40% of them seen once, and the ten largest clones take about 4.1%. Overall study findings and caveats: Most expanded clonotypes from thyroid (those above 0.001 frequency) were also found in blood.

There are 16 residues in the CDR3. The trim removed 3 bases at V and 5 bases at J, leaving 9 bases unmatched. Germline V gives CDR1 LNHDA, CDR2 SQIVND (reference sequence). This clonotype was observed many times. The antigen is undetermined. Hyperthyroidism cases were recent diagnoses of under 2 months' duration in people aged 18 to 65. Orbital computed tomography, thyroid ultrasound, TRAb, serum thyroxine and clinical symptoms formed the basis of diagnosis. Input material: peripheral blood or thyroid tissue (not recorded which). This sequence joins TRBV19 and TRBJ1-5, with TRBD1 identical over 8 bases. The source is an adult man with Graves' hyperthyroidism. Here the CDR3 DNA reads TGTGCCAGTAGTATTCCGGCAGGGGGCTCCCATCAGCCCCAGCATTTT. It translates to CASSIPAGGSHQPQHF.